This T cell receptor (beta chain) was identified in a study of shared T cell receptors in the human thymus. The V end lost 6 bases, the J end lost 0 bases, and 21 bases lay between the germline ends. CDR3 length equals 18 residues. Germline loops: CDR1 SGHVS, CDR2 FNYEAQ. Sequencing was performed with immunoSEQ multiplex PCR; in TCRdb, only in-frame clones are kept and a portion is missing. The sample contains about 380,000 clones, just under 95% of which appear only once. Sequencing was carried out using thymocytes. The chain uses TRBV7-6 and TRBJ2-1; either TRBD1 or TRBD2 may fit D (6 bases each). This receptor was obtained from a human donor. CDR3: CASRGGGGADSSYNEQFF. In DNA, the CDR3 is TGTGCCAGCAGAGGGGGTGGCGGGGCGGACAGCTCCTACAATGAGCAGTTCTTC.